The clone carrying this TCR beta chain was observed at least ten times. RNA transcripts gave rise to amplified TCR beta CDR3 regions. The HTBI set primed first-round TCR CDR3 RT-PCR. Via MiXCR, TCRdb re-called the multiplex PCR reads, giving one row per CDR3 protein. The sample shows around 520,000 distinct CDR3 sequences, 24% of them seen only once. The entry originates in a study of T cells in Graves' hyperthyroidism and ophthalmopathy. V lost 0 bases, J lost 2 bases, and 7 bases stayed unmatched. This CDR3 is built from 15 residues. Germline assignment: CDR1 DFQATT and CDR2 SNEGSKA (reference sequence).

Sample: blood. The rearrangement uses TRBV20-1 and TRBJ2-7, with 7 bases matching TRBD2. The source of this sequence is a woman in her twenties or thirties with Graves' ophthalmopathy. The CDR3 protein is CSARDGLAVTYEQYF. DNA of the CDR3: TGCAGTGCTAGAGATGGGCTAGCGGTTACCTACGAGCAGTACTTC.